This T cell receptor (beta chain) was identified during a study of CD8 T cells in Susac syndrome. The germline V gene encodes CDR1 MNHEY and CDR2 SMNVEV (reference sequence). The CDR3 has 14 amino acids. V was shortened by 5 bases and J by 3 bases, with 14 bases between the two germline ends. CD8+ and CD4+ T cells taken from blood had their TCR beta sequenced. Healthy donors served as the controls. They were matched for age and sex. It was negative isolation that provided the CD8+ and CD4+ T cells, whereas TEMRA cells were enriched by FACS. RNA in amounts of roughly 0.5 to 1 ug was reverse transcribed with random hexamers. Each CDR3 protein gets one entry after TCRdb re-called the immunoSEQ multiplex PCR reads with MiXCR. The table lists 50,000 to 65,000 distinct CDR3 sequences, 85% to 95% of them singletons.

This receptor was identified in a human donor in good health. The source material was CD8+ T cells from PBMCs. This rearrangement joins TRBV27 to TRBJ2-7; TRBD1 might be the D (5 bases). For the CDR3, the DNA is TGTGCCAGCAGTCCCGTGGGCCAGGGCTACGAGCAGTACTTC. This codes for CASSPVGQGYEQYF.